This TCR beta chain stems from a study of cytomegalovirus exposure and HLA in healthy donors. For the study at large: Both the approximately 120 validation repertoires and the 500 to 700 first-cohort repertoires used the same platform, as reported by a later analysis. Notes on the study in general: Subsequent analysis found a tendency for first-cohort TCR clusters to co-occur within the 110 or so validation repertoires. Both high specificity and high sensitivity reportedly marked the classifier's diagnosis of cytomegalovirus status. Most sequenced TCRs were rare (though some public TCRs occurred in many donors).

Points on this clone: Antigen: not known.

Profiling relied on immunoSEQ multiplex PCR, and the TCRdb table lists in-frame clones only, not all of them. The table includes 180,000 or so clones, around 87% detected once. V shed 4 bases and J shed 0 bases, with 6 bases lying between them. Germline CDR1 and CDR2: MNHNS and SASEGT. The CDR3 consists of 13 residues. The clonotype comes from a young woman in good health and CMV-seronegative. Sample: PBMCs. The chain joins TRBV6-1 to TRBJ1-1; D gene unclear. This chain's CDR3 is CASSVTVNTEAFF. CDR3 nucleotide sequence: TGTGCCAGCAGTGTTACGGTGAACACTGAAGCTTTCTTT.